Below, 20 T cell receptor beta chains from the same sample are listed, as sequenced in a study of Tregs in tolerant kidney transplant recipients. Data came from immunoSEQ multiplex PCR; TCRdb stores just in-frame clones and leaves some out. The sample contains tens of thousands of clones, 91% of which appear only once. The sample was Tregs from blood, taken before the transplant. The receptors here all came from a human donor who received a combined kidney and bone marrow transplant.

V and J are TRBV18 and TRBJ2-4; 7 bases line up with TRBD1. Germline CDR1 is KGHSH and CDR2 is LQKENI. The CDR3 covers 13 residues. V shed 2 bases, J shed 13 bases, and the junction held 8 bases outside the gene matches. The CDR3 sequence is CASSPSRDSEQYF. The CDR3 nucleotides are TGTGCCAGCTCACCATCAAGGGACAGCGAACAGTACTTC.

V gene TRBV29-1 combines with J gene TRBJ1-1; tentative D call: TRBD1 (5 bases). Trimming removed 0 bases from V and 6 bases from J, with 11 bases in between. CDR1 and CDR2 (germline): SQVTM, ANQGSEA. This CDR3 is built from 13 residues. The DNA for the CDR3 is TGCAGCGTTGAAGATGCACAGGCTTCTGAAGCTTTCTTT. Its translation is CSVEDAQASEAFF.

The rearrangement links TRBV28 to TRBJ1-2; no clear D gene. V lost 7 bases and J 3 bases, leaving 6 bases between the germline ends. This CDR3 spans 11 amino acids. Germline-derived CDR1 and CDR2 are MDHEN and SYDVKM. CDR3 in amino acids: CASTGHYGYTF. The CDR3 region has the DNA TGTGCCAGCACTGGACACTATGGCTACACCTTC.

The gene calls are TRBV6-1 and TRBJ2-5; maybe TRBD2 (5 bases). This CDR3 has 14 residues. The germline V gene encodes CDR1 MNHNS and CDR2 SASEGT. Deletions cut 5 bases from V and 1 base from J, with 11 bases between. CDR3 DNA: TGTGCCAGCAGTCCCGGGATGGCCCAAGAGACCCAGTACTTC. Translation gives CASSPGMAQETQYF.

This chain connects TRBV28 to TRBJ2-7; 10 nucleotides match TRBD2. The CDR3 is 15 residues long. Germline V gene data show CDR1 as MDHEN and CDR2 as SYDVKM. J lost 6 bases, V lost 7 bases, and 12 bases had no gene match. The CDR3, as DNA: TGTGCCAGCAAAGTTTCTCTAGCGGGAGTCTCCGAGCAGTACTTC. Amino acids: CASKVSLAGVSEQYF.

The CDR3 is CASSVQGDQPQHF. CDR3 DNA: TGTGCCAGCAGCGTACAGGGAGACCAGCCCCAGCATTTT. The chain is built from TRBV7-6 and TRBJ1-5; TRBD1 might be the D (6 bases). This CDR3 has 13 amino acids. The V and J ends lost 5 bases and 7 bases respectively, with 12 bases between them. CDR1 and CDR2 (germline): SGHVS, FNYEAQ.

There are a few counts of this clone. V is TRBV5-1 and J is TRBJ2-2; 10 nucleotides line up with TRBD1. The V segment lost 3 bases and the J segment 7 bases; nucleotides outside the gene matches: 3. Germline-derived CDR1 and CDR2 are SGHRS and YFSETQ. This CDR3 comprises 14 residues. CDR3 sequence reads: CASSSTGGYGELFF. The CDR3 DNA sequence: TGCGCCAGCAGCTCGACAGGGGGCTACGGGGAGCTGTTTTTT.

This clone came up a few times. The chain couples TRBV27 to TRBJ2-7; D is ambiguous. In germline, CDR1 is MNHEY, CDR2 SMNVEV (reference sequence). V lost 3 bases and J lost 1, with 10 bases in between. This CDR3 has 14 residues. In nucleotides, the CDR3 is TGTGCCAGCAGTTTGAGGCCCTCTTCCTACGAGCAGTACTTC. Translated, it gives CASSLRPSSYEQYF.

V usage is TRBV4-3 and J usage is TRBJ1-2; D is uncertain. The CDR3 is made up of 14 amino acids. Germline assignment: CDR1 LGHNA and CDR2 YSLEER. The V gene lost 1 base and the J gene lost 3 bases, with 9 bases spanning the gap. CDR3 residues: CASSQVEAHYGYTF. CDR3 sequence (DNA): TGCGCCAGCAGCCAAGTGGAAGCCCACTATGGCTACACCTTC.

The chain couples TRBV15 to TRBJ2-3; 10 nucleotides line up with TRBD1. This CDR3 has 16 residues. Germline lookup yields CDR1 LNHNV and CDR2 YYDKDF (reference sequence). Germline trimming cut 3 bases from V and 3 bases from J; bases unmatched to any gene: 6. CDR3 loop: CATSRSAGQGTDTQYF. CDR3 DNA: TGTGCCACCAGCAGGTCAGCGGGACAGGGGACAGATACGCAGTATTTT.

The chain is built from TRBV27 and TRBJ1-5, with a weak D call TRBD1 (5 bases). The germline CDR1 and CDR2 sequences are MNHEY and SMNVEV (reference sequence). The CDR3 spans 13 residues. V was pared by 6 bases and J by 4 bases, with 10 bases between. The CDR3 coding sequence is TGTGCCAGCAGAGACAGACGAAATCAGCCCCAGCATTTT. Its protein is CASRDRRNQPQHF.

This clone has a single count. The chain combines TRBV7-9 with TRBJ2-7; D tentatively reads TRBD1 or TRBD2 (6 bases each). CDR3 length equals 12 residues. The V end lost 4 bases, the J end lost 9 bases, and 13 bases lay between the germline ends. Per germline, CDR1 SEHNR and CDR2 FQNEAQ (reference sequence). CDR3 nucleotide sequence: TGTGCCAGCAGCTCCCGGACAGCGGGGCAGTACTTC. Protein sequence: CASSSRTAGQYF.

This clone was picked up one time. This chain uses TRBV7-2 with TRBJ2-5; D remains unclear. Trimming left V 1 base short and J 5 bases short, with 5 bases between. CDR1 and CDR2 (germline): SGHTA, FQGNSA. The CDR3 has 12 residues. Written as DNA, the CDR3 is TGTGCCAGCAGCTTAGATTCGGAGACCCAGTACTTC. It yields the protein CASSLDSETQYF.

The chain is built from TRBV30 and TRBJ1-2, with D perhaps matching TRBD1 (5 bases). The CDR3 extends over 13 amino acids. Germline values: CDR1 GTSNPN, CDR2 SVGIG (reference sequence). The V end was cut by 3 bases, the J end by 6 bases, with 14 bases between. This chain's CDR3 is CAWRDNSRDGYTF. For the CDR3, the DNA is TGTGCCTGGAGGGACAACTCGCGCGATGGCTACACCTTC. Combining the CDR3 with reference TRBV30 and TRBJ1-2 gives the whole variable domain SQTIHQWPATLVQPVGSPLSLECTVEGTSNPNLYWYRQAAGRGLQLLFYSVGIGQISSEVPQNLSASRPQDRQFILSSKKLLLSDSGFYLCAWRDNSRDGYTFGSGTRLTVV.

This clone was recorded only once. The chain employs TRBV6-6 and TRBJ2-1; D may be TRBD2 (6 bases). The CDR3 sequence is 15 residues long. Trimming shortened V by 5 bases and J by 3 bases, and 14 bases separated the two germline ends. Germline lookup yields CDR1 MNHNY and CDR2 SVGAGI (reference sequence). In nucleotides, the CDR3 is TGTGCCAGCAGTCCTCGAGCGGGTAGCTACAATGAGCAGTTCTTC. This translates into CASSPRAGSYNEQFF.

This clone was observed once. The gene calls are TRBV9 and TRBJ2-2, with 9 bases aligning to TRBD2. This CDR3 has 19 residues. The V and J ends lost 1 base and 4 bases, in that order; junction bases with no gene match: 14. The germline CDR1 and CDR2 sequences are SGDLS and YYNGEE. CDR3 sequence (DNA): TGTGCCAGCAGCGTATCCAGTAGCGGGAGAGAGTGGGGCACCGGGGAGCTGTTTTTT. Protein: CASSVSSSGREWGTGELFF. The entire variable domain, with the rest obtained from reference TRBV9 and TRBJ2-2, is as follows: DSGVTQTPKHLITATGQRVTLRCSPRSGDLSVYWYQQSLDQGLQFLIQYYNGEERAKGNILERFSAQQFPDLHSELNLSSLELGDSALYFCASSVSSSGREWGTGELFFGEGSRLTVL.

CDR3 bases: TGTGCCAGCAGCTTGGGGGCGGACAATGAGCAGTTCTTC. Its translation: CASSLGADNEQFF. The V call is TRBV5-4, the J call TRBJ2-1; the D is unclear. Germline loops: CDR1 SGHNT, CDR2 YYREEE (reference sequence). The CDR3 is 13 amino acids. The germline V and J ends were trimmed by 0 bases and 5 bases, with 6 bases remaining between them.

The rearrangement joins TRBV5-1 to TRBJ2-3; D ambiguous. V lost 4 bases and J lost 4, with 13 bases in between. Germline assignment: CDR1 SGHRS and CDR2 YFSETQ. The CDR3 extends over 14 amino acids. CDR3 loop: CASSMGWDSDTQYF. The DNA of the CDR3 is TGCGCCAGCAGCATGGGTTGGGATTCAGATACGCAGTATTTT.

The chain employs TRBV6-5 and TRBJ2-7, with D perhaps matching TRBD2 (5 bases). The V gene's germline CDR1 is MNHEY and CDR2 SVGAGI. This CDR3 comprises 12 residues. Trimming took 8 bases from V and 4 from J, leaving 12 bases between them. The CDR3 loop reads CASQRETYEQYF. CDR3 coding DNA: TGTGCCAGCCAGAGGGAGACGTACGAGCAGTACTTC.

The chain couples TRBV2 to TRBJ2-1; TRBD2 agrees at 8 bases. CDR1 and CDR2 (germline): SNHLY, FYNNEI. This CDR3 spans 16 amino acids. The V and J ends lost 1 base and 6 bases, in that order; junction bases with no gene match: 8. CDR3 region: CASSEESSGPLNEQFF. The CDR3 DNA is TGTGCCAGCAGTGAAGAGTCTAGCGGGCCCCTCAATGAGCAGTTCTTC.